This T cell receptor beta chain was sequenced during a study of blood T cell repertoires in COVID-19. Background on the study: Material from acute and convalescent COVID-19 was sourced from the United States, Italy and Spain. T cells, B-cell-depleted T cells, or PBMCs supplied cDNA or gDNA.

Produced via immunoSEQ multiplex PCR; TCRdb's table is partial and in-frame only. The data contain about 300,000 clones, 85% of them seen just once; the ten biggest clones take up roughly 15%. V lost 6 bases and J 8 bases, leaving 16 bases between the germline ends. This CDR3 is built from 13 residues. This TCR was recovered from a human donor in a cohort sampled during active COVID-19. Sequencing used peripheral blood. The chain is built from TRBV12-3 or TRBV12-4 and TRBJ1-2, with D perhaps matching TRBD1 (6 bases). Here the CDR3 reads CASSLGQKGGYTF. DNA of the CDR3: TGTGCCAGCAGCCTCGGACAGAAAGGGGGCTACACCTTC.